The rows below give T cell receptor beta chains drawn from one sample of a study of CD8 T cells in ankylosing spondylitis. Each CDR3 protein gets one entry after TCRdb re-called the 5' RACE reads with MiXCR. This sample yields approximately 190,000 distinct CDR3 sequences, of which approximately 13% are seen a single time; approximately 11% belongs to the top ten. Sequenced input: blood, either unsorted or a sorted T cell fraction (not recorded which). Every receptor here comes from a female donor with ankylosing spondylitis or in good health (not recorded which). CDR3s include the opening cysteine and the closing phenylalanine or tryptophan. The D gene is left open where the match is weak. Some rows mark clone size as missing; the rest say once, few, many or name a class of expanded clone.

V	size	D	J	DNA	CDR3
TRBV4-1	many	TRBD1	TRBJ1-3	TGCGCCAGCAGCCAGGGGGACAGGGATGCGGACACCATATATTTT	CASSQGDRDADTIYF
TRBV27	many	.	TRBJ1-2	TGTGCCAGCAGTTTCCAGGGTAAGGCTGGCTACACCTTC	CASSFQGKAGYTF
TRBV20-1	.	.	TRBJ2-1	TGCAGTGCTAGACCGCCTACTGGCAATGAGCAGTTCTTC	CSARPPTGNEQFF
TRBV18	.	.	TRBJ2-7	TGTGCCAGCTCAGCTCTGGAACAGATAAACTCCTACGAGCAGTACTTC	CASSALEQINSYEQYF
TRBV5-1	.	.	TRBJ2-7	TGCGCCAGCAGCTTACAGGGAGAACAGGGCGAGCAGTACTTC	CASSLQGEQGEQYF
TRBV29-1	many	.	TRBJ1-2	TGCAGCGGGGGCGACAGTTACGATAACTATGGCTACACCTTC	CSGGDSYDNYGYTF
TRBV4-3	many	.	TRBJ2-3	TGCGCCAGCAGCCAAGATCGAATTCCCGATACGCAGTATTTT	CASSQDRIPDTQYF
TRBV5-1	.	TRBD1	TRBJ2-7	TGCGCCAGCAGCCCGACAGGGTGGAACGAGCAGTCCTTC	CASSPTGWNEQSF
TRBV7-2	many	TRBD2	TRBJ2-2	TGTGCCAGCAGATTTAGCGGGAAAAGGGGCACCGGGGAGCTGTTTTTT	CASRFSGKRGTGELFF
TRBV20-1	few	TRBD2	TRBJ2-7	TGCTCCGGATGGGAGGGCAGCTACGAGCAGTACTTC	CSGWEGSYEQYF
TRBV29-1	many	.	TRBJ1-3	TGCAGCGTGACTCTGGGCAGCTCTGGAAACACCATATATTTT	CSVTLGSSGNTIYF
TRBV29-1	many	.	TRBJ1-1	TGCAGCGTTGTGGGGGGCTGGGAAGCTTTCTTT	CSVVGGWEAFF
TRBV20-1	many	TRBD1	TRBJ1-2	TGCAGTGCTAGAGATGAGGGACAGGGGTTTACTGGCTACACCTTC	CSARDEGQGFTGYTF
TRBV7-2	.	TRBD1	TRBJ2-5	TGTGCCAGCAGCGTTGGACAGGGCCAAGAGACCCAGTACTTC	CASSVGQGQETQYF
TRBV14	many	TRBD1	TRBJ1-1	TGTGCCAGCAGCCAACTAACAGGGGGGAAGACTGAAGCTTTCTTT	CASSQLTGGKTEAFF
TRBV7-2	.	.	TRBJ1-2	TGTGCCAGCAGCCCACCAGGCGTCACCAACTATGGCTACACCTTC	CASSPPGVTNYGYTF
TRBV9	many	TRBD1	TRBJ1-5	TGTGCCTCTGGAGGGGGCTATAGCAATCAGCCCCAGCATTTT	CASGGGYSNQPQHF
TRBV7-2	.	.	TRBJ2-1	TGTGCCAGCAGCTATCCCCTCAGACAGAAAACCTACAATGAGCAGTTCTTC	CASSYPLRQKTYNEQFF
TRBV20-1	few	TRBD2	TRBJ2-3	TGCAGTGCTAGAGATAGGGGCAGCGGGAGGGTCTCTAGCACAGATACGCAGTATTTT	CSARDRGSGRVSSTDTQYF
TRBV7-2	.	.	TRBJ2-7	TGTGCCAGCAGCACGCGGACCCTATACGAGCAGTACTTC	CASSTRTLYEQYF
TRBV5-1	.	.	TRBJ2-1	TGCGCCAGCAGCCGCGGTTGGTCTAGCGCTTACAATGAGCAGTTCTTC	CASSRGWSSAYNEQFF
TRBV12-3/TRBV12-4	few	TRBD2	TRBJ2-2	TGTGCCAGCAGTGCCCGGACTAGCGGGATGACCGGGGAGCTGTTTTTT	CASSARTSGMTGELFF
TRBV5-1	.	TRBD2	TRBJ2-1	TGCGCCAGCAGCCGAAACAGACTAGCGGGAGGGAGCAATGAGCAGTTCTTC	CASSRNRLAGGSNEQFF
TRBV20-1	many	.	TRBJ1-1	TGCAGTGCTAGTGGCGGAACCACTGAAGCTTTCTTT	CSASGGTTEAFF
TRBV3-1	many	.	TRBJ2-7	TGTGCCAGCAGCTTCCGGGACCTCCCCGGTCGGCAGTACTTC	CASSFRDLPGRQYF
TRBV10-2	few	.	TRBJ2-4	TGCGCCAGCTCCCCAGAAAACATTCAGTACTTC	CASSPENIQYF
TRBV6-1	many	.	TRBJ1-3	TGTGCCAGCAGGGAAGGTTGGACCTACTCTGGAAACACCATATATTTT	CASREGWTYSGNTIYF
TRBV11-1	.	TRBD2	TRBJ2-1	TGTGCCAGCAGCCCCGGGACTAGCGGGGCCGACTCCTACAATGAGCAGTTCTTC	CASSPGTSGADSYNEQFF
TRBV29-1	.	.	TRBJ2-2	TGCAGCGTTGTAGGGCGCTCCGGTGTCAGCGGGGAGCTGTTTTTT	CSVVGRSGVSGELFF
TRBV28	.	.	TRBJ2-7	TGTGCCAGCAGTTGGGGTAGAGCCTACGAGCAGTACTTC	CASSWGRAYEQYF
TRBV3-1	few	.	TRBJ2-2	TGTGCCAGCAGCCAAGAGGACGAAAACACCGGGGAGCTGTTTTTT	CASSQEDENTGELFF
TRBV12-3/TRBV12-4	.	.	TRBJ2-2	TGTGCCAGCAGTTTTGCTAGCGCCGCGAACACCAGGGAGCTGTTTTTT	CASSFASAANTRELFF
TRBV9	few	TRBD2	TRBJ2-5	TGTGCCAGCACTACTTTAGCGGGAGTGGGCGAGACCCAGTACTTC	CASTTLAGVGETQYF
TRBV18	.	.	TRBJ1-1	TGTGCCAGCTCACCTCAGACTGGGGGAATCAACACTGAAGCTTTCTTT	CASSPQTGGINTEAFF
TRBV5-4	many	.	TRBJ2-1	TGTGCCAGCAGCTTGGAGAGAAATGAGCAGTTCTTC	CASSLERNEQFF
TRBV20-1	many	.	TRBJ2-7	TGCAGTGCTAGAGACCCCACAGGGAAAATTTCCTACGAGCAGTACTTC	CSARDPTGKISYEQYF
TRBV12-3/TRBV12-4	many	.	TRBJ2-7	TGTGCCAGCAGCACCACAAGTTACGAGCAGTACTTC	CASSTTSYEQYF
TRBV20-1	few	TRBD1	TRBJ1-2	TGCAGTGCTAGAGATCAAGACAGGGGCTATGGCTACACCTTC	CSARDQDRGYGYTF
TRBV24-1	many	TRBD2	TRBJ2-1	TGTGCCACCAGTGATTCCGCGGGAGTCTCTGAGCAGTTCTTC	CATSDSAGVSEQFF
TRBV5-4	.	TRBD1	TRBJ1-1	TGTGCCAGCAGCTTGAGGGACAGCAACACTGAAGCTTTCTTT	CASSLRDSNTEAFF
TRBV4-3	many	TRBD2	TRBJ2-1	TGCGCCAGCAGCCAAGGGGGGGAGGGATCCTACAATGAGCAGTTCTTC	CASSQGGEGSYNEQFF
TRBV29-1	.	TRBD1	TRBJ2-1	TGCAGCGGGATGGGACAGGGAGACTACAATGAGCAGTTCTTC	CSGMGQGDYNEQFF
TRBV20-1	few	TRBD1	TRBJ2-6	TGCAGTGCAGACAGGGTCTCTGGGGCCAACGTCCTGACTTTC	CSADRVSGANVLTF
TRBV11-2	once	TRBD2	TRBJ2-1	TGTGCCAGCAGCCCGAGAGTTGGTCGGGAGGTGAATGAGCAGTTCTTC	CASSPRVGREVNEQFF
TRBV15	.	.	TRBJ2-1	TGTGCCACCAGGACCGGGACGCCGAGTGAGCAGTTCTTC	CATRTGTPSEQFF
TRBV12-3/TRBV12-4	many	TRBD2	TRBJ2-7	TGTGCCAGCAGTATTAGCGGGAGCTCCTACGAGCAGTACTTC	CASSISGSSYEQYF
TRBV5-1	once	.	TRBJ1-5	TGCGTCAGCAGCTTATTCAGCGTGGCAGATACGCAGCATTTT	CVSSLFSVADTQHF
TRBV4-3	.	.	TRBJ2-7	TGCGCCAGCAGCCAAGTTAGGGGCGACAGGATTCCCTACGAGCAGTACTTC	CASSQVRGDRIPYEQYF
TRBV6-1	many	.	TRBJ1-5	TGTGCCAGCAGTCCTTACGGGGGAGGGACGGATAGCAATCAGCCCCAGCATTTT	CASSPYGGGTDSNQPQHF
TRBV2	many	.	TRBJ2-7	TGTGCCAGCAGAGGGTGGGACCCCTACGAGCAGTACTTC	CASRGWDPYEQYF
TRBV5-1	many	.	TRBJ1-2	TGCGCCAGCAGCTTGGGAGTTCCAAGATTTCAGGGGCTCTATGGCTACACCTTC	CASSLGVPRFQGLYGYTF
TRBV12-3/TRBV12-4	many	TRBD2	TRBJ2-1	TGTGCCAGCAGAAGTAGCGGGAGGGACAATGAGCAGTTCTTC	CASRSSGRDNEQFF